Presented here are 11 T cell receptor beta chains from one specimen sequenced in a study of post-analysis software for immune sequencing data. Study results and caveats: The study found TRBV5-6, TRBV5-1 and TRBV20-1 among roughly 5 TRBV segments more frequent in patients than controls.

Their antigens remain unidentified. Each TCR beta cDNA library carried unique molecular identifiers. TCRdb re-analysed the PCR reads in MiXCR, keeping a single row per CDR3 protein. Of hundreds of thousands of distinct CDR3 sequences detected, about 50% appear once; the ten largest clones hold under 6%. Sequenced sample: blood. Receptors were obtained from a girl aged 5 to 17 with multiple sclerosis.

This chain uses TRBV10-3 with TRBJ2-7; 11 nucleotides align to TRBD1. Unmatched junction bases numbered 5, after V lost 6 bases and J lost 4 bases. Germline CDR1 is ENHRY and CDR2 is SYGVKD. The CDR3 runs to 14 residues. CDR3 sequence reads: CAISRDRGVYEQYF. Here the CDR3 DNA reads TGTGCCATCAGCAGGGACAGGGGGGTGTACGAGCAGTACTTC.

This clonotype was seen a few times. The CDR3 spells CASSESMGGEAFF. CDR3 DNA sequence: TGTGCCAGCAGTGAAAGTATGGGGGGTGAAGCTTTCTTT. The chain joins TRBV2 to TRBJ1-1; the D gene is possibly TRBD1 (5 bases). The CDR3 totals 13 residues. V was cut by 2 bases and J by 7 bases, with 11 bases left in between. Germline CDR1 and CDR2: SNHLY and FYNNEI.

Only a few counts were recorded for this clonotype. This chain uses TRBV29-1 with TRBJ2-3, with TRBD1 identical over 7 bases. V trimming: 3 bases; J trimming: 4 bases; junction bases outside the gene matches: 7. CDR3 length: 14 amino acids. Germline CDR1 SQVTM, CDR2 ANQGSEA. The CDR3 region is CSVEGLGGPDTQYF. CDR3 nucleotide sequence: TGCAGCGTTGAGGGCCTAGGGGGCCCAGATACGCAGTATTTT.

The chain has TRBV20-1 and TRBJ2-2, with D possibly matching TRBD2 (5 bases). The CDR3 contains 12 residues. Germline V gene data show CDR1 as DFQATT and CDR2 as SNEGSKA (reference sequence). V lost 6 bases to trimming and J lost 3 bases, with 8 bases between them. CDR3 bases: TGCAGTGCGAGGGAACACACCGGGGAGCTGTTTTTT. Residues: CSAREHTGELFF.

CDR3 protein: CASETTGLSKNIQYF. The CDR3 region has the DNA TGTGCCAGCGAAACGACAGGTCTTTCCAAAAACATTCAGTACTTC. The chain carries TRBV6-5 and TRBJ2-4, with a weak D call TRBD1 (6 bases). Per germline, CDR1 MNHEY and CDR2 SVGAGI. The length of the CDR3 is 15 residues. The ends were cut back, 8 bases at V and 2 bases at J, with 16 bases in the middle.

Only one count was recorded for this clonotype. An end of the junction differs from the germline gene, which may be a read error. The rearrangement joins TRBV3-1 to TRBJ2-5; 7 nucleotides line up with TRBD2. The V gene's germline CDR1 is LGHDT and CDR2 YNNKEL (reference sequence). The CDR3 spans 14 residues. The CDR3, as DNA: TGTGCCAGCAGCCAAGTAGCGGGTCAAGGGACCCAGTACTTC. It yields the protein CASSQVAGQGTQYF.

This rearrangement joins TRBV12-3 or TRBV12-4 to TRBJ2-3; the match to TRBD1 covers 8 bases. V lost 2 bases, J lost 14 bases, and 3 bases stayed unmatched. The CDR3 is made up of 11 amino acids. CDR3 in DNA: TGTGCCAGCAGTTTAATGGACAGGGTGTATTTT. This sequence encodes CASSLMDRVYF.

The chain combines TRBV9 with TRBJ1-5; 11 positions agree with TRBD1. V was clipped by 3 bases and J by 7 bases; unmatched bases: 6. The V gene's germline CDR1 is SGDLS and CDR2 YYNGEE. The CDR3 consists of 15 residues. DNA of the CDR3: TGTGCCAGCAGCGCAGGACAGGGGGCACGGCAGCCCCAGCATTTT. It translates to CASSAGQGARQPQHF.

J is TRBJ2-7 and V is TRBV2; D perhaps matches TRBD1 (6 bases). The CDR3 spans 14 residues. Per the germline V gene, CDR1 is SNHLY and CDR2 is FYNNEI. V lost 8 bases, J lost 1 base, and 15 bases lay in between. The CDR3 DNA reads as TGTGCCAGCTCAGACTGGGGGCGATCCTACGAGCAGTACTTC. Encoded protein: CASSDWGRSYEQYF.

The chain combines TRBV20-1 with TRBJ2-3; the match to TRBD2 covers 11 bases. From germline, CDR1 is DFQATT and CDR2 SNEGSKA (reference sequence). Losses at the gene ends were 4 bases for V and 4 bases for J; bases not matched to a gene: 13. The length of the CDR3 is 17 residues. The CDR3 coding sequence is TGCAGTGCTACACTAGCGGGAGAAGGTATAAGCGCAGATACGCAGTATTTT. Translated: CSATLAGEGISADTQYF.

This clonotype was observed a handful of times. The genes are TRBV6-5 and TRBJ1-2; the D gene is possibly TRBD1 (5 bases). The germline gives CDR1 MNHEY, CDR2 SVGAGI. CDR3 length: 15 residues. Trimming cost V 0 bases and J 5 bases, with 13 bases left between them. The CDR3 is CASSYSRDRLYGYTF. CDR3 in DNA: TGTGCCAGCAGTTACTCCCGCGACAGACTGTATGGCTACACCTTC.